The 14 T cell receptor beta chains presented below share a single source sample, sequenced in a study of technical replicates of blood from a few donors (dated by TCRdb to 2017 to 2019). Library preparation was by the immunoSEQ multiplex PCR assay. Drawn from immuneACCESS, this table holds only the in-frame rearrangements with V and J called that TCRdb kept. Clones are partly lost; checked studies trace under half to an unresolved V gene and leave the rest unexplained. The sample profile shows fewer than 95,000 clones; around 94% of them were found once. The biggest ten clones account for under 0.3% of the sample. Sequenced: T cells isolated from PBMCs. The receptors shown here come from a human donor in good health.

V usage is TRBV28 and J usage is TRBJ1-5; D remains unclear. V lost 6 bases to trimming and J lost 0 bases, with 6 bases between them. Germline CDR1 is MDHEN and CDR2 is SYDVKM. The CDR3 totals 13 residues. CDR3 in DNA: TGTGCCAGCAGACATTATAGCAATCAGCCCCAGCATTTT. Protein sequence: CASRHYSNQPQHF.

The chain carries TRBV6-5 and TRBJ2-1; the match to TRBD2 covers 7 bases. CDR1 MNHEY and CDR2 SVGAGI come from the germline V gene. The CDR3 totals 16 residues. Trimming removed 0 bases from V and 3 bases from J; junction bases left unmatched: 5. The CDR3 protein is CASSYSPTSSYNEQFF. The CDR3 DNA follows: TGTGCCAGCAGTTACTCCCCGACTAGCAGCTACAATGAGCAGTTCTTC.

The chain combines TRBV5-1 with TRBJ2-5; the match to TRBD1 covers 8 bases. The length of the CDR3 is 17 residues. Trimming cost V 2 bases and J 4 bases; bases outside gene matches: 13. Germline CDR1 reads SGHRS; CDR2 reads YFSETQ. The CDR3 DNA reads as TGCGCCAGCAGCTTTCCCGACAGGGGCCTTCCCCTAGAGACCCAGTACTTC. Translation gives CASSFPDRGLPLETQYF.

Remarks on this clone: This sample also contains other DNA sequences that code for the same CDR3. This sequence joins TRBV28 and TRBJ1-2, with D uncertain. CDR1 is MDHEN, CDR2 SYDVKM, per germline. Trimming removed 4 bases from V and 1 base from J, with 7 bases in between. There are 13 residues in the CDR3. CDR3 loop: CASSSGSNYGYTF. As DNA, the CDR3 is TGTGCCAGCAGTTCCGGGAGTAACTATGGCTACACCTTC.

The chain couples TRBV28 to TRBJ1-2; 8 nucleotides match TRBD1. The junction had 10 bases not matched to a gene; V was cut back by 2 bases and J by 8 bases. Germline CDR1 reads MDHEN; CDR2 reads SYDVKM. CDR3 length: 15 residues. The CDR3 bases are TGTGCCAGCAGTTTAGCTCCGGACAGGGTGGCCGGCTACACCTTC. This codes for CASSLAPDRVAGYTF.

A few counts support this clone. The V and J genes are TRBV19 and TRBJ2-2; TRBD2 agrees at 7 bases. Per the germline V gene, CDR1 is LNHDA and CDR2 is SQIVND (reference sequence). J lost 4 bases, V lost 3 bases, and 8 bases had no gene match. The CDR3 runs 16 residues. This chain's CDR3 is CASSIMAGAGTGELFF. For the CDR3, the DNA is TGTGCCAGTAGTATTATGGCGGGAGCGGGCACCGGGGAGCTGTTTTTT.

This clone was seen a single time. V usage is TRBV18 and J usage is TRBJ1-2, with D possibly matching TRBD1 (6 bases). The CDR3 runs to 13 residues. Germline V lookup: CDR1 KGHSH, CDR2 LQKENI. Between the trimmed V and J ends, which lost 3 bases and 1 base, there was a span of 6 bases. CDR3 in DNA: TGTGCCAGCTCACCGGACAGTAACTATGGCTACACCTTC. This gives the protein CASSPDSNYGYTF.

The DNA of the CDR3 is TGTGCCAGTCGGCACCCCGACAGGGATACCGGGGAGCTGTTTTTT. As protein: CASRHPDRDTGELFF. The rearrangement links TRBV19 to TRBJ2-2, with TRBD1 identical over 7 bases. J gave up 5 bases and V 8 bases, and 11 bases lay outside the gene matches. Germline assignment: CDR1 LNHDA and CDR2 SQIVND (reference sequence). The CDR3 is made up of 15 amino acids.

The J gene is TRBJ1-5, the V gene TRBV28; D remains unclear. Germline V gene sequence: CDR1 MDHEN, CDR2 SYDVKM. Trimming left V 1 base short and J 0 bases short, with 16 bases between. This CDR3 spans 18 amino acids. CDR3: CASSLFRLEDHSNQPQHF. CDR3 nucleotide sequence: TGTGCCAGCAGTTTATTCAGGTTGGAGGATCATAGCAATCAGCCCCAGCATTTT.

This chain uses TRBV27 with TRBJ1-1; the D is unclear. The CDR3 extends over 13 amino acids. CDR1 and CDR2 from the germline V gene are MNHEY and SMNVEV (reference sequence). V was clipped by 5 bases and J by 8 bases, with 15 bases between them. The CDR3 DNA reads TGTGCCAGCAGTCCTGAGGTCCGCGCGGAAGCTTTCTTT. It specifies CASSPEVRAEAFF.

CDR3 residues: CASRPLDSLGNEQYF. The CDR3 nucleotides are TGTGCCAGTAGGCCGCTCGACAGCCTTGGGAACGAGCAGTACTTC. The V gene is TRBV19, the J gene TRBJ2-7, with TRBD1 as a possible D gene (5 bases). Germline values: CDR1 LNHDA, CDR2 SQIVND (reference sequence). The CDR3 runs 15 residues. Trimming cost V 6 bases and J 5 bases, with 20 bases left between them.

The CDR3 loop reads CASSPRLSSGRAGEQFF. The CDR3 DNA follows: TGTGCCAGCAGTCCCCGACTGAGTAGCGGGAGGGCCGGGGAGCAGTTCTTC. V and J are TRBV6-4 and TRBJ2-1; 11 bases fit TRBD2. CDR1 MRHNA and CDR2 SNTAGT come from the germline V gene. This CDR3 has 17 residues. After removal of 5 bases from V and 10 bases from J, the junction contained 16 bases not matched to a gene.

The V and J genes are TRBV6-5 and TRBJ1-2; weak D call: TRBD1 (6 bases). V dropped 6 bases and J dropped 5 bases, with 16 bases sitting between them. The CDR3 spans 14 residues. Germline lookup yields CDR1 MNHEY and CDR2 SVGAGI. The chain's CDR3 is CASSPRGGQYGYTF. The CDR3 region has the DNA TGTGCCAGCAGCCCCCGGGGGGGGCAATATGGCTACACCTTC.

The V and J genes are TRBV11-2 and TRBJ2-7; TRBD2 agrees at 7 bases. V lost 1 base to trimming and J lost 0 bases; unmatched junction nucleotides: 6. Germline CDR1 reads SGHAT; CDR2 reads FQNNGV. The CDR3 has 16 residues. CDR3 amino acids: CASSLVSLAVSYEQYF. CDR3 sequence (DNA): TGTGCCAGCAGCTTAGTAAGCCTAGCGGTCTCCTACGAGCAGTACTTC.